The clone carrying this T cell receptor (beta chain) occurred once. This sample was taken from a study of immune evolution from preneoplasia to lung adenocarcinoma. Study context: HLA loss of heterozygosity: roughly 7.5% AIS, about 14% MIA, over 30% ADC, none AAH.

Data came from immunoSEQ multiplex PCR; TCRdb stores just in-frame clones and leaves some out. The sample lists roughly 6,600 clones; over 75% were seen once. The V gene's germline CDR1 is KGHSH and CDR2 LQKENI. The V and J ends lost 10 bases and 5 bases respectively, with 17 bases between them. The CDR3 is made up of 14 amino acids. Between 2014 and 2017, patients underwent resection in Japan or China. H&E slides confirmed each diagnosis, reviewed by two pathologists independently. After pathologic assessment, macro-dissection selected premalignant or tumor cells for extraction. The specimen sequenced was FFPE lung adenocarcinoma in situ tissue. The chain uses TRBV18 and TRBJ2-2; D not resolved. The clonotype was recovered from a person in their sixties or seventies with lung adenocarcinoma. This CDR3 reads CATSKLSDTGELFF. CDR3 sequence (DNA): TGTGCCACCTCGAAACTCTCCGATACCGGGGAGCTGTTTTTT. The variable domain in full, with the rest retrieved from reference TRBV18 and TRBJ2-2, is NAGVMQNPRHLVRRRGQEARLRCSPMKGHSHVYWYRQLPEEGLKFMVYLQKENIIDESGMPKERFSAEFPKEGPSILRIQQVVRGDSAAYFCATSKLSDTGELFFGEGSRLTVL.